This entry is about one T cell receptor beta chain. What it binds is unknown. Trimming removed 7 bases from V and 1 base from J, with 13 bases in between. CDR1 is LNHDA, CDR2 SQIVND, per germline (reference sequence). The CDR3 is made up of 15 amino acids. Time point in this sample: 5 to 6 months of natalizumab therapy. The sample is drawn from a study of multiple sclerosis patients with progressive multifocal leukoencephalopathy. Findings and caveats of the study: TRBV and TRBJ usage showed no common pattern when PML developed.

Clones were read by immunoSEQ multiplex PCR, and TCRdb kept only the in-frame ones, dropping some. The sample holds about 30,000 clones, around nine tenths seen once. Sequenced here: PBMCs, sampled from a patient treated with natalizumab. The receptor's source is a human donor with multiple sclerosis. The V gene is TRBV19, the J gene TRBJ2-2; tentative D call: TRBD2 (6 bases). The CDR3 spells CASIPLGGNTGELFF. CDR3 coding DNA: TGTGCCAGTATCCCCCTCGGGGGGAACACCGGGGAGCTGTTTTTT.